The 29 T cell receptor beta chains below come from one sample, sequenced in a study of T cells expressing NK-cell markers. TCRdb re-called the 5' RACE reads and catalogs CDR3 proteins one per entry, DNA excluded. This listing includes 350,000 to 450,000 distinct CDR3 sequences. Specimen: blood T cells: a sorted CD56 or NKG2C T cell subset, CD4+ or CD8+ T cells, or bulk PBMC T cells (not recorded which). The receptor set was obtained from a man aged 18-75 years in good health.

The chain couples TRBV7-9 to TRBJ2-1; TCRdb proposes TRBD1, but this gene call is untestable without DNA. This CDR3 contains 16 residues. Germline V gives CDR1 SEHNR, CDR2 FQNEAQ (reference sequence). The CDR3 here is CASSTWTGRAMNEQFF.

The CDR3 reads CASRTRGRSSYNEQFF. The chain uses TRBV12-3 or TRBV12-4 and TRBJ2-1; TCRdb's D call of TRBD1 is untestable without DNA. The CDR3 spans 16 residues.

This chain uses TRBV19 with TRBJ1-6; with no DNA, the TCRdb D assignment of TRBD1 cannot be verified. Germline assignment: CDR1 LNHDA and CDR2 SQIVND (reference sequence). The CDR3 consists of 15 residues. CDR3 sequence reads: CASSNSGTLNSPLHF.

The chain carries TRBV12-3 or TRBV12-4 and TRBJ2-2; there is no DNA to check the TCRdb D call of TRBD1. The CDR3 is 15 residues long. Here the CDR3 reads CASSTDRGFTGELFF.

This rearrangement joins TRBV27 to TRBJ2-1; without DNA, the TCRdb call of TRBD1 cannot be checked. Germline values: CDR1 MNHEY, CDR2 SMNVEV (reference sequence). CDR3 length: 16 residues. The CDR3 region is CASSLAVKSGSNEQFF.

The CDR3 loop reads CASSVTEAGTFYGYTF. This sequence joins TRBV6-1 and TRBJ1-2. The germline V gene encodes CDR1 MNHNS and CDR2 SASEGT. CDR3 length equals 16 residues.

The J gene is TRBJ1-2, the V gene TRBV3-1; checking the TCRdb D call of TRBD1 is not possible without DNA. The CDR3 totals 18 residues. Germline lookup yields CDR1 LGHDT and CDR2 YNNKEL (reference sequence). The CDR3 region is CASSQVIYSLPRSYGYTF.

The chain links TRBV30 to TRBJ2-7. Germline V gene sequence: CDR1 GTSNPN, CDR2 SVGIG (reference sequence). This CDR3 has 13 amino acids. The CDR3 sequence is CAGMGGAPKEQYF.

The chain recombines TRBV7-9 with TRBJ1-6. CDR1 is SEHNR, CDR2 FQNEAQ, per germline (reference sequence). The CDR3 consists of 15 residues. The chain's CDR3 is CASSLQGRVNSPLHF.

The chain links TRBV12-3 or TRBV12-4 to TRBJ1-2; there is no DNA to check the TCRdb D call of TRBD1. The CDR3 is made up of 15 amino acids. CDR3 sequence reads: CASSLYGGSGYGYTF.

The V and J genes are TRBV3-1 and TRBJ1-4; the TRBD1 assignment by TCRdb is unverifiable without DNA. Germline V CDR1 and CDR2: LGHDT, YNNKEL (reference sequence). The CDR3 is made up of 16 amino acids. This CDR3 is CASSQTPRGQVEKLFF.

V usage is TRBV29-1 and J usage is TRBJ1-1; TCRdb names TRBD1, which stays unverified in the absence of DNA. Germline CDR1 SQVTM, CDR2 ANQGSEA. This CDR3 region has 13 residues. The CDR3 loop reads CSVDAGTPTEAFF.

The chain couples TRBV5-5 to TRBJ1-1. In germline, CDR1 is SGHKS, CDR2 YYEKEE (reference sequence). The CDR3 is 15 residues long. The CDR3 reads CASSLVGALNTEAFF.

This chain joins TRBV10-3 and TRBJ2-4; TCRdb returns TRBD1, unconfirmable since there is no DNA. The CDR3 is 16 amino acids. Germline CDR1 ENHRY, CDR2 SYGVKD. The CDR3 sequence is CAISESGGTAKNIQYF.

The gene calls are TRBV3-1 and TRBJ1-6; TCRdb outputs TRBD1, but without DNA this stays unchecked. The V gene's germline CDR1 is LGHDT and CDR2 YNNKEL (reference sequence). The CDR3 runs to 12 residues. The CDR3 is CASTNRVSPLHF. Drawing the rest from reference TRBV3-1 and TRBJ1-6, the complete variable domain is DTAVSQTPKYLVTQMGNDKSIKCEQNLGHDTMYWYKQDSKKFLKIMFSYNNKELIINETVPNRFSPKSPDKAHLNLHINSLELGDSAVYFCASTNRVSPLHFGNGTRLTVT.

The rearrangement joins TRBV7-8 to TRBJ2-7. The CDR3 totals 12 residues. Looked up from germline, CDR1 is SGHVS and CDR2 is FQNEAQ. CDR3 in amino acids: CASSFLSREQYF.

The genes are TRBV20-1 and TRBJ1-1. CDR3 length: 16 amino acids. CDR1 and CDR2 from the germline V gene are DFQATT and SNEGSKA (reference sequence). The CDR3 loop is CSAQGGGGSLNTEAFF.

The chain carries TRBV5-1 and TRBJ2-7; lacking DNA, the TRBD1 call made by TCRdb goes unchecked. The germline CDR1 and CDR2 sequences are SGHRS and YFSETQ. The CDR3 consists of 16 residues. The CDR3 here is CASSLIRGTAAYEQYF.

The chain employs TRBV9 and TRBJ2-7; TCRdb returns TRBD1, unconfirmable since there is no DNA. The CDR3 has 16 residues. Germline assignment: CDR1 SGDLS and CDR2 YYNGEE. CDR3: CASSVGGQGLGYEQYF.

The chain links TRBV5-1 to TRBJ1-1; TCRdb outputs TRBD1, but without DNA this stays unchecked. The CDR3 has 16 amino acids. Germline V gives CDR1 SGHRS, CDR2 YFSETQ. This CDR3 is CASSVGYRAGGTEAFF.

The chain joins TRBV5-1 to TRBJ1-2. The CDR3 covers 14 residues. Germline V gene data show CDR1 as SGHRS and CDR2 as YFSETQ. The CDR3 reads CASSLGHQEYGYTF.

The J gene is TRBJ2-2, the V gene TRBV20-1; no DNA is available, so the TRBD1 call from TCRdb remains unchecked. The length of the CDR3 is 14 residues. The V gene's germline CDR1 is DFQATT and CDR2 SNEGSKA (reference sequence). The CDR3 sequence is CSAEGSVGTGELFF.

J is TRBJ1-1 and V is TRBV18. The CDR3 consists of 13 residues. CDR1 is KGHSH and CDR2 is LQKENI in the germline V gene. The CDR3 spells CASSRNVNTEAFF.

This chain connects TRBV9 to TRBJ1-5. The germline CDR1 and CDR2 sequences are SGDLS and YYNGEE. The CDR3 totals 14 residues. CDR3 in amino acids: CASPRQVWNQPQHF.

This chain links TRBV11-2 with TRBJ2-1; TCRdb selects TRBD2, and the lack of DNA leaves this call unchecked. There are 17 residues in the CDR3. The germline gives CDR1 SGHAT, CDR2 FQNNGV. This CDR3 reads CASRVPGLAGPWNEQFF.

The chain joins TRBV5-4 to TRBJ2-7. Germline CDR1 and CDR2: SGHNT and YYREEE (reference sequence). The CDR3 is 15 residues long. The CDR3 protein is CASSLARGITYEQYF.

The rearrangement joins TRBV5-5 to TRBJ2-3; TCRdb returns TRBD1, unconfirmable since there is no DNA. The CDR3 is made up of 17 amino acids. The germline CDR1 and CDR2 sequences are SGHKS and YYEKEE (reference sequence). CDR3 region: CASSRKGAGTSTDTQYF.

This chain uses TRBV5-1 with TRBJ2-1; no DNA is available, so the TRBD1 call from TCRdb remains unchecked. The CDR3 extends over 17 amino acids. Germline V gene sequence: CDR1 SGHRS, CDR2 YFSETQ. CDR3 residues: CASSLSFGQGGYNEQFF.

The chain joins TRBV18 to TRBJ2-7; there is no DNA to check the TCRdb D call of TRBD1. Germline-derived CDR1 and CDR2 are KGHSH and LQKENI. This CDR3 spans 15 amino acids. This CDR3 is CASSPNRGQSYEQYF. Full variable domain (remainder filled in from reference TRBV18 and TRBJ2-7): NAGVMQNPRHLVRRRGQEARLRCSPMKGHSHVYWYRQLPEEGLKFMVYLQKENIIDESGMPKERFSAEFPKEGPSILRIQQVVRGDSAAYFCASSPNRGQSYEQYFGPGTRLTVT.